Listed below are T cell receptor beta chains from one sample, sequenced in a study of CD8 T cells in ankylosing spondylitis. MiXCR, applied by TCRdb to the 5' RACE reads, yields one record per CDR3 protein. The sample holds over 450,000 distinct CDR3 sequences, about 13% seen once. Sequencing used blood, either unsorted or a sorted T cell fraction (not recorded which). Source of these receptors: a male donor with ankylosing spondylitis. Each CDR3 is given with its conserved first and last residue. The order of the fields is D gene, clone size, J gene, V gene, CDR3 DNA, CDR3 protein. D genes are given only for firm matches. Some rows have no size entry. The others give once, few or many, or a class for an expanded clone.

d_gene: TRBD1; abundance: -; j_gene: TRBJ1-6; v_gene: TRBV3-1; CDR3nt: TGTGCCAGCAGCCAAGGCAGGGGGTCTTCACCCCTCCACTTT; CDR3aa: CASSQGRGSSPLHF
d_gene: -; abundance: -; j_gene: TRBJ2-3; v_gene: TRBV20-1; CDR3nt: TGCAGTGCTAGACCCCCAGGGGGCACAGATACGCAGTATTTT; CDR3aa: CSARPPGGTDTQYF
d_gene: -; abundance: -; j_gene: TRBJ2-3; v_gene: TRBV3-1; CDR3nt: TGTGCCAGCAGCCGCCATCCAGATACGCAGTATTTT; CDR3aa: CASSRHPDTQYF
d_gene: TRBD1; abundance: few; j_gene: TRBJ2-2; v_gene: TRBV29-1; CDR3nt: TGCAGCGTTAACAGGGGGCGCACCGGGGAGCTGTTTTTT; CDR3aa: CSVNRGRTGELFF
d_gene: -; abundance: few; j_gene: TRBJ2-1; v_gene: TRBV24-1; CDR3nt: TGTGCCACCAGTGATTCTAGGGCAGGCCGCCCTGACAATGAGCAGTTCTTC; CDR3aa: CATSDSRAGRPDNEQFF
d_gene: TRBD1; abundance: -; j_gene: TRBJ1-2; v_gene: TRBV5-1; CDR3nt: TGCGCCAGCAGCTTCACAATGACAGGGGACTATGGCTACACCTTC; CDR3aa: CASSFTMTGDYGYTF
d_gene: TRBD1; abundance: few; j_gene: TRBJ2-3; v_gene: TRBV5-1; CDR3nt: TGCGCCAGCAGCTTTGAGGGACAGGACCCAGATACGCAGTATTTT; CDR3aa: CASSFEGQDPDTQYF
d_gene: TRBD2; abundance: few; j_gene: TRBJ2-1; v_gene: TRBV15; CDR3nt: TGTGCCACCAGCAAAGCTAGCGGGAGGAGGTCCTACAATGAGCAGTTCTTC; CDR3aa: CATSKASGRRSYNEQFF
d_gene: -; abundance: -; j_gene: TRBJ1-4; v_gene: TRBV20-1; CDR3nt: TGCAGTGCTAGAGACACCGAACACGCAACTAATGAAAAACTGTTTTTT; CDR3aa: CSARDTEHATNEKLFF
d_gene: -; abundance: few; j_gene: TRBJ2-2; v_gene: TRBV3-1; CDR3nt: TGTGCCAGCAGCCAAGAACGAACCGGGCTGTTTTTT; CDR3aa: CASSQERTGLFF